The clone carrying this T cell receptor (beta chain) came up many times. Its antigen is as yet unknown. The sample originates from a study of metastatic and nonmetastatic thyroid tumors. About the research overall: Patients with malignant and benign thyroid disease provided blood and tumor or nodule tissue, whose repertoires were compared. Study-level points and caveats: Relative to benign nodules, malignant thyroid tumors were reportedly characterized by significantly elevated TCR beta diversity in blood and tumor.

Methods used by the authors: Clinicopathological groups differed in CDR3, with these differences serving to build a distant-metastasis classifier for papillary thyroid cancer. MiXCR re-clonotyped the PCR reads for TCRdb. In this record, the V and J calls reflect TCRdb's handling and not the investigators' own analysis. Of roughly 72,000 clones listed, around 19% are singletons. Thyroid surgery had not been preceded by any treatment in any patient. Germline values: CDR1 SNHLY, CDR2 FYNNEI. The ends lost 7 bases at V and 1 base at J; junction bases unmatched: 6. The CDR3 has 15 residues. V gene TRBV2 combines with J gene TRBJ2-2; 7 bases map to TRBD1. The source material was blood. This TCR was recovered from a female donor with papillary thyroid cancer or a benign thyroid nodule (not recorded which). Some clones in this sample may be carry-over from other donors' samples. The CDR3 protein is CASNPRTGNTGELFF. Written as DNA, the CDR3 is TGTGCCAGCAATCCCCGGACAGGGAACACCGGGGAGCTGTTTTTT.